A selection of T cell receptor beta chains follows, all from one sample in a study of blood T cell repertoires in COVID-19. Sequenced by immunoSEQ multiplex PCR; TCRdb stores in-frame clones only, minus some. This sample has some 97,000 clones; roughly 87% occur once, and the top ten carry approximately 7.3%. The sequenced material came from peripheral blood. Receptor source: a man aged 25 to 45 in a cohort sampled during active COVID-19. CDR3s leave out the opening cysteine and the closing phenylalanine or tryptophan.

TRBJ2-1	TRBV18	ASSPSEGDQF
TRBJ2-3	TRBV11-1	ASSSRGGGKTDTQY
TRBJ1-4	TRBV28	ASSQGGRFEKLF
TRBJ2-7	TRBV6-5	ASSSGRTGGYEQY
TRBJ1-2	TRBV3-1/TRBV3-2	ASSQRPGQERHGYT
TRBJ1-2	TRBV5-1	ASSFGPGLYGYT
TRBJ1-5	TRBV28	ASRRPYGHDSNQPQH
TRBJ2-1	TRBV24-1	ATSAGGPSYNEQF
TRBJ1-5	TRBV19	ASSLLGGGDQPQH
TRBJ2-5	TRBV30	AWTQGKETQY
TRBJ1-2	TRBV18	ASSPQTGGGGYGYT
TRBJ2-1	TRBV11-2	ASISSGYNEQF
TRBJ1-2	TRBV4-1	ASSPPGQASYGYT
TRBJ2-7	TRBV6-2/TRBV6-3	ASSYGGQGEQY
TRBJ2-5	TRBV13	ASSSDQETQY
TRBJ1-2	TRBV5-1	ASSLAPTASRINYGYT
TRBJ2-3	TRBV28	ASSTPYGTADTDTQY
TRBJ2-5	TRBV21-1	ASSKGPRGETQY
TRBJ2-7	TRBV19	ASSFQGRPYEQY
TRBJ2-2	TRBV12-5	ASGNRANTGELF
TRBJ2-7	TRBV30	AWSEGLIGYEQY
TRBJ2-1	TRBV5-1	ASTPAASTNLIGEQF
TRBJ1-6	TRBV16	ASSQSARPLNSPLH
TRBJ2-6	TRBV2	ASSDFGSSGANVLT
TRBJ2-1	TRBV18	ASSRYPDRGVYNEQF
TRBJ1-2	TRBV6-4	ASSRTGVDGYT
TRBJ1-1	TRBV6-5	ASSPLGGFEAF
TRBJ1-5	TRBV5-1	ASSLEVRGSSNQPQH
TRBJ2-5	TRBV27	ASSRLAGRETQY
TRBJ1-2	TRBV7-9	ASSPGQGNYGYT
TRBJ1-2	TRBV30	AWGDRGLVGYT
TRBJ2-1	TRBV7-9	ASSSTQDRAHEQF
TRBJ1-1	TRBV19	ASSRGPGTEAF
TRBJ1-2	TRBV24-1	ATSSTGVDGYT
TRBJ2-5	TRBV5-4	ASSLNIETQY
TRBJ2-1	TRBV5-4	ASSLIDNEQF
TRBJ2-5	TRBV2	ASSTAARETQY
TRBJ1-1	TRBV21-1	ASSKKTNRGLNTEAF
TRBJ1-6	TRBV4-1	ASSQEGGQENSPLH
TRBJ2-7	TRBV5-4	ASSWGQRPYEQY
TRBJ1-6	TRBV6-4	ASSDFGQTYNSPLH
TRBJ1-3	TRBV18	ASSPQGAGNTIY
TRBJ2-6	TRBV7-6	ASSFRVTAAGANVLT
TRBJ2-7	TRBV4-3	ASSQDLGTGVYEQY
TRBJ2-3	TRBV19	ASSIDTGGWTDTQY
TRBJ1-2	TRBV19	ASSSGIAARSGYT
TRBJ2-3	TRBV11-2	ASSPRLAGSTDTQY
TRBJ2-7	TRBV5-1	ASSSIGTGVVEQY
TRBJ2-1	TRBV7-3	ASSLSGTGDNEQF
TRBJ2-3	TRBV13	ASSPPGLETDTQY
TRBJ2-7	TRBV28	ASSRPGQGGQY
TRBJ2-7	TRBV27	ASSPFGSGGHYEQY
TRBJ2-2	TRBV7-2	ASSPSAGGPPGELF
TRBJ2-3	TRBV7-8	ASIIKVQGPGTDTQY
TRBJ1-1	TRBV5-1	ASSTLQGSNTEAF